Listed below are T cell receptor beta chains from one sample, sequenced in a study of long-term antiretroviral therapy in people with HIV. Sequenced by immunoSEQ multiplex PCR; TCRdb stores in-frame clones only, minus some. Of over 30,000 clones in the sample, roughly 87% were seen once. This specimen was unsorted PBMCs, taken 1 year after starting antiretroviral therapy. Every receptor here comes from a man aged 18-30 years with HIV. Both conserved end residues are part of each CDR3. The D gene is left open where the match is weak. The listing skips clone size in some rows; elsewhere it reads once, few, many or a size class.

clone size | D gene | J gene | V gene | CDR3 protein | CDR3 DNA
- | - | TRBJ2-2 | TRBV7-9 | CASSLDPGGELFF | TGTGCCAGCAGCTTAGATCCGGGAGGGGAGCTGTTTTTT
- | TRBD1 | TRBJ2-1 | TRBV7-8 | CASSLETGTGAYNEQFF | TGTGCCAGCAGCCTGGAAACCGGGACAGGGGCCTACAATGAGCAGTTCTTC
- | - | TRBJ2-7 | TRBV5-6 | CASSISALASYEQYF | TGTGCCAGCAGCATTAGTGCCTTGGCTAGCTACGAGCAGTACTTC
- | - | TRBJ2-3 | TRBV27 | CASSLVRAEGTDTQYF | TGTGCCAGCAGTTTAGTAAGGGCAGAGGGCACAGATACGCAGTATTTT
few | TRBD1 | TRBJ1-1 | TRBV19 | CASSPGQVLNTEAFF | TGTGCCAGTAGTCCCGGACAGGTACTGAACACTGAAGCTTTCTTT
- | TRBD1 | TRBJ2-7 | TRBV27 | CASSPGQGAGEQYF | TGTGCCAGCAGTCCGGGACAGGGGGCAGGGGAGCAGTACTTC
few | - | TRBJ1-1 | TRBV11-2 | CASSPRGGTEAFF | TGTGCCAGCAGCCCCCGAGGTGGCACTGAAGCTTTCTTT
- | - | TRBJ2-5 | TRBV7-3 | CASSFKGPSAAETQYF | TGTGCCAGCAGCTTTAAAGGCCCCTCGGCTGCAGAGACCCAGTACTTC
- | - | TRBJ1-4 | TRBV7-9 | CASSRGTRGTNEKLFF | TGTGCCAGCAGCCGGGGGACAAGGGGAACTAATGAAAAACTGTTTTTT
- | TRBD1 | TRBJ1-1 | TRBV10-1 | CASSDRGSTEAFF | TGCGCCAGCTCCGACAGGGGCAGCACTGAAGCTTTCTTT
- | - | TRBJ2-6 | TRBV9 | CASSVGSGANVLTF | TGTGCCAGCAGCGTAGGCTCTGGGGCCAACGTCCTGACTTTC
- | TRBD2 | TRBJ2-3 | TRBV9 | CASSVGGRLAGGGRDTQYF | TGTGCCAGCAGCGTAGGGGGCCGACTAGCGGGAGGGGGTAGAGATACGCAGTATTTT
once | TRBD2 | TRBJ2-7 | TRBV6-6 | CASRGPGGRESHEQYF | TGTGCCAGCAGAGGGCCAGGTGGGAGGGAGTCCCACGAGCAGTACTTC
- | TRBD2 | TRBJ2-7 | TRBV27 | CASSPSRGVISYEQYF | TGTGCCAGCAGTCCATCCCGGGGGGTTATATCCTACGAGCAGTACTTC
- | - | TRBJ2-7 | TRBV7-9 | CASSYTHEQYF | TGTGCCAGCAGCTATACACACGAGCAGTACTTC
- | TRBD1 | TRBJ1-5 | TRBV5-8 | CASSLGTGGSNQPQHF | TGTGCCAGCAGCTTGGGGACAGGGGGTAGCAATCAGCCCCAGCATTTT
- | - | TRBJ1-1 | TRBV14 | CASSPRGGAGTEAFF | TGTGCCAGCAGCCCCCGGGGGGGGGCCGGCACTGAAGCTTTCTTT
once | - | TRBJ1-1 | TRBV5-1 | CASSSTSAGHTEAFF | TGCGCCAGCAGCTCTACTAGCGCCGGTCACACTGAAGCTTTCTTT
- | TRBD2 | TRBJ2-1 | TRBV5-4 | CASSLGLADIEGQFF | TGTGCCAGCAGCTTGGGACTAGCGGACATAGAAGGGCAGTTCTTC
- | - | TRBJ1-4 | TRBV27 | CASSSLTVQGANEKLFF | TGTGCCAGCAGTTCCCTTACGGTTCAGGGTGCTAATGAAAAACTGTTTTTT
- | TRBD2 | TRBJ2-1 | TRBV9 | CASSVRSSGGANEQFF | TGTGCCAGCAGCGTCCGAAGTAGCGGGGGGGCGAATGAGCAGTTCTTC
- | - | TRBJ1-5 | TRBV7-8 | CASSLTKGFKPQHF | TGTGCCAGCAGCTTAACGAAGGGGTTCAAGCCCCAGCATTTT
few | TRBD1 | TRBJ2-7 | TRBV9 | CASSTRDRAYEQYF | TGTGCCAGCAGCACCCGGGACAGGGCCTACGAGCAGTACTTC
- | TRBD1 | TRBJ1-1 | TRBV7-9 | CASKVQGVGTEAFF | TGTGCCAGCAAAGTTCAGGGGGTGGGCACTGAAGCTTTCTTT
- | - | TRBJ2-3 | TRBV27 | CASSLLGTDTQYF | TGTGCCAGCAGTTTATTGGGGACAGATACGCAGTATTTT
- | - | TRBJ1-5 | TRBV19 | CASSISTVWNQPQHF | TGTGCCAGTAGTATCTCCACTGTTTGGAATCAGCCCCAGCATTTT
- | - | TRBJ2-1 | TRBV19 | CASSLSGGNEQFF | TGTGCCAGTAGCCTGTCAGGTGGTAATGAGCAGTTCTTC